These T cell receptor beta chains were read from a single sample in a study of blood T cell repertoires in COVID-19. Sequencing was performed with immunoSEQ multiplex PCR; in TCRdb, only in-frame clones are kept and a portion is missing. The repertoire holds around 190,000 clones, with roughly four fifths as singletons. The sample consisted of peripheral blood. These receptors were collected from a woman aged 50 to 60 with acute or convalescent COVID-19. Both conserved end residues are part of each CDR3.

V	CDR3
TRBV13	CASSPFGLAGLQGQYF
TRBV7-2	CASSSRLAGGTDTQYF
TRBV5-4	CASSVAVAGANEQFF
TRBV28	CASSLRGTGNEKLFF
TRBV5-1	CASSFGTSTGELFF
TRBV29-1	CSVGLPGGQETQYF
TRBV12-3/TRBV12-4	CASSLTRLGPQHF
TRBV14	CASSQFAAMSKTQYF
TRBV29-1	CSGLRAVGEKLFF
TRBV7-8	CASSFQGGPQHF
TRBV4-1	CASSQAAGLQREQYF
TRBV29-1	CSVEGASGAPYEQYF
TRBV5-1	CASSSGREANYGYTF
TRBV21-1	CASSTYRAGNTEAFF
TRBV7-2	CASSLLAGGKDTQYF
TRBV19	CASTRLAGANEQFF